The 25 T cell receptor beta chains below come from one sample, sequenced in a study of cytomegalovirus exposure and HLA in healthy donors. The PCR had 60 Vbeta and 13 Jbeta primers. Using immunoSEQ multiplex PCR, the repertoire was profiled, and TCRdb retains in-frame clones only, with some absent. Of about 270,000 clones listed, under 80% were seen once; the top ten hold approximately 2.3%. The sequencing input was PBMCs. The receptors were sampled from a female donor in good health and CMV-seronegative.

This clone appeared a few times. The genes are TRBV2 and TRBJ2-7, with TRBD1 identical over 9 bases. V shed 6 bases, J shed 6 bases, and the junction held 9 bases outside the gene matches. The germline V gene encodes CDR1 SNHLY and CDR2 FYNNEI. CDR3 length: 14 amino acids. The CDR3 DNA is TGTGCCAGCAGGGCCGGGACAGGGATCGGCGAGCAGTACTTC. Translation gives CASRAGTGIGEQYF.

V usage is TRBV9 and J usage is TRBJ2-7; TRBD1 matches at 7 bases. The V gene's germline CDR1 is SGDLS and CDR2 YYNGEE. The V segment lost 0 bases and the J segment 3 bases; nucleotides outside the gene matches: 9. This CDR3 has 16 residues. CDR3 residues: CASSVGRTGDGYEQYF. The CDR3 coding sequence is TGTGCCAGCAGCGTAGGAAGAACAGGGGATGGCTACGAGCAGTACTTC.

The chain couples TRBV7-9 to TRBJ2-7, with 7 bases identical to TRBD2. CDR1 is SEHNR and CDR2 is FQNEAQ in the germline V gene (reference sequence). The junction had 11 bases not matched to a gene; V was cut back by 2 bases and J by 7 bases. There are 15 residues in the CDR3. CDR3 sequence (DNA): TGTGCCAGCAGCTTAAGGGGCGGGAGAGCTCAAGAGCAGTACTTC. It codes for CASSLRGGRAQEQYF. Full variable domain (missing parts from reference TRBV7-9 and TRBJ2-7): DTGVSQNPRHKITKRGQNVTFRCDPISEHNRLYWYRQTLGQGPEFLTYFQNEAQLEKSRLLSDRFSAERPKGSFSTLEIQRTEQGDSAMYLCASSLRGGRAQEQYFGPGTRLTVT.

The sample holds a few counts of this clone. The V gene is TRBV7-2, the J gene TRBJ2-1, with D maybe TRBD2 (7 bases). The CDR3 is made up of 18 amino acids. Trimming pared 3 bases from V and 5 bases from J, leaving 23 bases between. Germline CDR1 SGHTA, CDR2 FQGNSA. DNA for the CDR3: TGTGCCAGCAGCTTCCCGGGGGGCAGGACAGTAACGAACAATGAGCAGTTCTTC. Its translation: CASSFPGGRTVTNNEQFF.

This clone appeared a few times. This rearrangement joins TRBV25-1 to TRBJ2-1; a possible D gene is TRBD1 (5 bases). Trimming stripped 3 bases from V and 5 bases from J, with 14 bases between. The CDR3 has 15 amino acids. Germline-derived CDR1 and CDR2 are MGHDK and SYGVNS. This CDR3 reads CASSDTRTLNNEQFF. DNA of the CDR3: TGTGCCAGCAGTGATACCAGGACACTTAACAATGAGCAGTTCTTC.

The genes are TRBV18 and TRBJ2-5; TRBD1 matches 9 bases. Germline lookup yields CDR1 KGHSH and CDR2 LQKENI. CDR3 length: 13 residues. After removal of 5 bases from V and 4 bases from J, the junction contained 2 bases not matched to a gene. The CDR3 coding sequence is TGTGCCAGCTCAGGACAGGGGTTAGAGACCCAGTACTTC. It is translated as CASSGQGLETQYF. Using reference TRBV18 and TRBJ2-5 for the parts outside the CDR3, the full variable domain is NAGVMQNPRHLVRRRGQEARLRCSPMKGHSHVYWYRQLPEEGLKFMVYLQKENIIDESGMPKERFSAEFPKEGPSILRIQQVVRGDSAAYFCASSGQGLETQYFGPGTRLLVL.

This clone was counted only a few times. The chain couples TRBV30 to TRBJ2-2; TRBD2 matches 8 bases. With V trimmed by 8 bases and J by 4 bases, 18 bases remained unmatched. The CDR3 covers 17 residues. The germline gives CDR1 GTSNPN, CDR2 SVGIG (reference sequence). Here the CDR3 reads CALNGCMRLALTGELFF. The CDR3 DNA sequence: TGTGCCCTAAACGGGTGTATGAGACTAGCGCTCACCGGGGAGCTGTTTTTT.

V usage is TRBV27 and J usage is TRBJ2-7, with TRBD2 matching 11 bases. The CDR3 sequence is 15 residues long. V gave up 4 bases and J gave up 2 bases; unmatched junction bases: 4. CDR1 and CDR2 (germline): MNHEY, SMNVEV (reference sequence). The CDR3 DNA sequence: TGTGCCAGCAGTTCCCTAGCGGGAGGACCCTACGAGCAGTACTTC. Its translation is CASSSLAGGPYEQYF.

In its sample, this clone was seen a few times. The J gene is TRBJ2-2, the V gene TRBV10-1; 7 nucleotides align to TRBD1. Germline V CDR1 and CDR2: WNHNN, SYGVQD (reference sequence). V trimming: 6 bases; J trimming: 6 bases; junction bases outside the gene matches: 1. The CDR3 runs to 12 residues. The CDR3 loop reads CASRDRAGELFF. The DNA of the CDR3 is TGCGCCAGCAGAGACAGGGCCGGGGAGCTGTTTTTT.

This clone was counted once. The chain recombines TRBV7-2 with TRBJ1-1; D unclear. Trimming pared 7 bases from V and 1 base from J, leaving 10 bases between. The CDR3 loop spans 13 amino acids. CDR1 is SGHTA, CDR2 FQGNSA, per germline. The CDR3 loop reads CASTPPGNTEAFF. Here the CDR3 DNA reads TGTGCCAGCACCCCTCCAGGGAACACTGAAGCTTTCTTT. Drawing the rest from reference TRBV7-2 and TRBJ1-1, the complete variable domain is GAGVSQSPSNKVTEKGKDVELRCDPISGHTALYWYRQSLGQGLEFLIYFQGNSAPDKSGLPSDRFSAERTGGSVSTLTIQRTQQEDSAVYLCASTPPGNTEAFFGQGTRLTVV.

Details on this clone: One end of the junction varies from germline; a read error may be responsible. V is TRBV29-1 and J is TRBJ1-1; 9 bases align to TRBD1. This CDR3 is built from 12 residues. Germline-derived CDR1 and CDR2 are SQVTM and ANQGSEA. In nucleotides, the CDR3 is TGCAGCTTTGACAGGGGGGCCCCTGAAGCTTTCTTT. It yields the protein CSFDRGAPEAFF.

The chain links TRBV6-6 to TRBJ1-2; D not certain. This CDR3 has 13 amino acids. Trimming stripped 0 bases from V and 6 bases from J, with 8 bases between. Germline lookup yields CDR1 MNHNY and CDR2 SVGAGI (reference sequence). The CDR3 sequence is CASSYSIEDGYTF. As DNA, the CDR3 is TGTGCCAGCAGTTACTCGATTGAGGATGGCTACACCTTC.

The rearrangement links TRBV6-5 to TRBJ2-7; D gene unclear. The CDR3 totals 13 residues. Germline V gives CDR1 MNHEY, CDR2 SVGAGI. The V end was cut by 5 bases, the J end by 4 bases, with 12 bases between. CDR3 loop: CASSVQTWYEQYF. CDR3 DNA: TGTGCCAGCAGTGTCCAGACTTGGTACGAGCAGTACTTC.

This clone showed up just a few times. V gene TRBV11-2 combines with J gene TRBJ2-1; TRBD1 agrees at 10 bases. CDR1 and CDR2 from the germline V gene are SGHAT and FQNNGV. Trimming cost V 5 bases and J 6 bases; bases outside gene matches: 10. This CDR3 has 16 residues. CDR3 protein: CASSLRSGQGLNEQFF. CDR3 coding DNA: TGTGCCAGCAGCCTCCGATCGGGACAGGGGCTCAATGAGCAGTTCTTC.

This chain links TRBV9 with TRBJ2-1, with 13 bases that match TRBD2. Per the germline V gene, CDR1 is SGDLS and CDR2 is YYNGEE. The CDR3 contains 19 residues. With 4 bases clipped from V and 2 bases from J, the junction kept 12 bases outside the gene matches. CDR3 sequence: CASSISGTSGNGPYNEQFF. DNA of the CDR3: TGTGCCAGCAGCATATCCGGGACTAGCGGGAATGGGCCCTACAATGAGCAGTTCTTC.

The chain employs TRBV5-6 and TRBJ2-2, with D uncertain. Looked up from germline, CDR1 is SGHDT and CDR2 is YYEEEE. This CDR3 is built from 15 residues. V lost 4 bases, J lost 4 bases, and 14 bases lay in between. CDR3 amino acids: CASSRQARSTGELFF. DNA of the CDR3: TGTGCCAGCAGCCGCCAAGCGCGAAGCACCGGGGAGCTGTTTTTT.

The chain uses TRBV28 and TRBJ1-5; D unresolved. Germline CDR1 and CDR2: MDHEN and SYDVKM. Between the trimmed V and J ends, which lost 5 bases and 3 bases, there was a span of 5 bases. The CDR3 runs 12 residues. CDR3 in DNA: TGTGCCAGCAGTCTTCCCAATCAGCCCCAGCATTTT. Its translation is CASSLPNQPQHF.

CDR3 region: CASSKEAEREFPDTQYF. CDR3 DNA: TGTGCCAGCAGCAAAGAGGCGGAGCGGGAGTTCCCAGATACGCAGTATTTT. The chain recombines TRBV21-1 with TRBJ2-3; the listed D gene, TRBD2, was not tested against the DNA. TRBV21-1 is a recognized pseudogene. The CDR3 is made up of 17 amino acids.

The table lists this clone with a few counts. This chain joins TRBV20-1 and TRBJ2-1; D perhaps matches TRBD1 (6 bases). Trimming removed 6 bases at V and 6 bases at J, with 9 bases between. The CDR3 is 11 residues long. Germline CDR1 is DFQATT and CDR2 is SNEGSKA (reference sequence). The CDR3 DNA follows: TGCAGTGCACTACAGGGCAATGAGCAGTTCTTC. Protein product: CSALQGNEQFF.

CDR3 sequence: CASSLLPSVETQYF. For the CDR3, the DNA is TGTGCCAGCAGTTTATTGCCTAGCGTTGAGACCCAGTACTTC. V and J are TRBV28 and TRBJ2-5; weak D call: TRBD2 (6 bases). The CDR3 spans 14 residues. Germline V gene sequence: CDR1 MDHEN, CDR2 SYDVKM. The V end lost 1 base, the J end lost 5 bases, and 11 bases lay between the germline ends.

J is TRBJ2-7 and V is TRBV28; 7 bases are a match to TRBD2. The germline CDR1 and CDR2 sequences are MDHEN and SYDVKM. The CDR3 runs 17 residues. V was pared by 3 bases and J by 0 bases, with 11 bases of the junction left unmatched. In nucleotides, the CDR3 is TGTGCCAGCAGTTTCCCCCCTAGCGGCCAAAGCTCCTACGAGCAGTACTTC. It encodes CASSFPPSGQSSYEQYF.

This clone was detected only a few times. Here the CDR3 DNA reads TGTGCCAGCAGCTTCGGACAGGGGACGGGTGAAAAACTGTTTTTT. It codes for CASSFGQGTGEKLFF. This chain joins TRBV11-3 and TRBJ1-4, with TRBD1 identical over 9 bases. The CDR3 consists of 15 residues. The ends lost 3 bases at V and 7 bases at J; junction bases unmatched: 6. Germline values: CDR1 SGHNT, CDR2 YENEEA. Supplemented by reference TRBV11-3 and TRBJ1-4, the full variable domain reads EAGVVQSPRYKIIEKKQPVAFWCNPISGHNTLYWYLQNLGQGPELLIRYENEEAVDDSQLPKDRFSAERLKGVDSTLKIQPAELGDSAVYLCASSFGQGTGEKLFFGSGTQLSVL.

The chain employs TRBV13 and TRBJ2-7; 11 nucleotides agree with TRBD1. Germline V gene sequence: CDR1 PRHDT, CDR2 FYEKMQ (reference sequence). After removal of 3 bases from V and 5 bases from J, the junction contained 6 bases not matched to a gene. The CDR3 is made up of 15 amino acids. The CDR3 nucleotides are TGTGCCAGCAGCTTGGGAGGACAGGGGGCGAACGAGCAGTACTTC. It is translated as CASSLGGQGANEQYF.

The DNA for the CDR3 is TGTGCCAGTGGATCACTAGCGACCGAGGCGAACACCGGGGAGCTGTTTTTT. Translation: CASGSLATEANTGELFF. The chain carries TRBV19 and TRBJ2-2; 7 positions agree with TRBD2. The CDR3 covers 17 residues. Trimming removed 8 bases from V and 0 bases from J; junction bases left unmatched: 12. CDR1 is LNHDA, CDR2 SQIVND, per germline (reference sequence).

The rearrangement uses TRBV28 and TRBJ1-3; a possible D gene is TRBD1 (6 bases). The V gene's germline CDR1 is MDHEN and CDR2 SYDVKM. Trimming pared 3 bases from V and 2 bases from J, leaving 14 bases between. The CDR3 is made up of 16 amino acids. CDR3 nucleotide sequence: TGTGCCAGCAGTTTTGGGACATATACAACTGGAAACACCATATATTTT. Translating gives CASSFGTYTTGNTIYF. Combining the CDR3 with reference TRBV28 and TRBJ1-3 gives the whole variable domain DVKVTQSSRYLVKRTGEKVFLECVQDMDHENMFWYRQDPGLGLRLIYFSYDVKMKEKGDIPEGYSVSREKKERFSLILESASTNQTSMYLCASSFGTYTTGNTIYFGEGSWLTVV.